One sample yielded the 9 T cell receptor beta chains listed below, sequenced in a study of blood T cell repertoires in COVID-19. Generated by immunoSEQ multiplex PCR, the TCRdb table keeps only in-frame clones and is missing some. The sample has about 43,000 clones, 80% to 90% seen once. Sequences were obtained from peripheral blood. Source of these receptors: a human donor in a cohort sampled during active COVID-19.

CDR3 coding DNA: TGTGCCAGCATATGGGGGGATGAGCAGTTCTTC. It is translated as CASIWGDEQFF. The chain joins TRBV19 to TRBJ2-1; TRBD2 is a possible D gene (6 bases). Germline V lookup: CDR1 LNHDA, CDR2 SQIVND (reference sequence). Trimming removed 9 bases from V and 8 bases from J, with 11 bases in between. The CDR3 spans 11 residues.

The rearrangement uses TRBV7-2 and TRBJ2-2; 7 bases align to TRBD2. CDR3 size: 16 residues. Per the germline V gene, CDR1 is SGHTA and CDR2 is FQGNSA. V shed 2 bases and J 2 bases; nucleotides not matched to a gene: 5. CDR3 nucleotide sequence: TGTGCCAGCAGCTTACAGGGACTAAAAAACACCGGGGAGCTGTTTTTT. As protein: CASSLQGLKNTGELFF.

The chain has TRBV6-5 and TRBJ1-5; no clear D. The CDR3 covers 14 residues. V was clipped by 5 bases and J by 2 bases, with 10 bases between them. The germline V gene encodes CDR1 MNHEY and CDR2 SVGAGI. CDR3 region: CASSNIQGNQPQHF. The DNA of the CDR3 is TGTGCCAGCAGTAACATCCAGGGCAATCAGCCCCAGCATTTT.

This clone occurred a few times. The V call is TRBV2, the J call TRBJ2-7; 9 nucleotides agree with TRBD2. CDR1 SNHLY and CDR2 FYNNEI come from the germline V gene. CDR3 length: 16 amino acids. The V gene end was trimmed by 2 bases and the J gene end by 1 base; junction bases not matched to a gene: 6. The CDR3 DNA follows: TGTGCCAGCAGTGAACCGGCGGGAGGGTTATCCTACGAGCAGTACTTC. Translating gives CASSEPAGGLSYEQYF.

The chain links TRBV11-3 to TRBJ1-6; TRBD1 matches 8 bases. The CDR3 contains 13 residues. V shed 7 bases and J 6 bases; nucleotides not matched to a gene: 2. CDR1 and CDR2 (germline): SGHNT, YENEEA. CDR3 residues: CASNTGGNSPLHF. The CDR3, as DNA: TGTGCCAGCAACACAGGGGGTAATTCACCCCTCCACTTT.

This sequence joins TRBV5-4 and TRBJ2-1; no definite D call. Germline V gives CDR1 SGHNT, CDR2 YYREEE (reference sequence). Deletions cut 1 base from V and 7 bases from J, with 15 bases between. This CDR3 spans 15 amino acids. CDR3 bases: TGTGCCAGCAGCTTGTTTAGCACTGTTAGGAATGAGCAGTTCTTC. It is translated as CASSLFSTVRNEQFF.

By share of the sample, this clone is medium-sized. The chain recombines TRBV5-1 with TRBJ1-2; no clear D. In germline, CDR1 is SGHRS, CDR2 YFSETQ. Trimming removed 5 bases from V and 7 bases from J, with 18 bases in between. This CDR3 region has 14 residues. The CDR3 DNA reads as TGCGCCAGCAGTCCCAATCCCGGTCGTGGTGGCTACACCTTC. Translation gives CASSPNPGRGGYTF. Using reference TRBV5-1 and TRBJ1-2 for the parts outside the CDR3, the full variable domain is KAGVTQTPRYLIKTRGQQVTLSCSPISGHRSVSWYQQTPGQGLQFLFEYFSETQRNKGNFPGRFSGRQFSNSRSEMNVSTLELGDSALYLCASSPNPGRGGYTFGSGTRLTVV.

The CDR3 here is CASSDAGMSSGNTIYF. CDR3 sequence (DNA): TGTGCCAGCAGTGACGCGGGGATGAGCTCTGGAAACACCATATATTTT. V and J are TRBV2 and TRBJ1-3, with unresolved D. Between the trimmed V and J ends, which lost 3 bases and 0 bases, there was a span of 12 bases. In germline, CDR1 is SNHLY, CDR2 FYNNEI. There are 16 residues in the CDR3.

The chain has TRBV5-4 and TRBJ2-2; TRBD1 is a possible D gene (5 bases). Per the germline V gene, CDR1 is SGHNT and CDR2 is YYREEE (reference sequence). Trimming removed 0 bases from V and 4 bases from J, with 10 bases in between. The length of the CDR3 is 15 residues. CDR3: CASSLGHRPTGELFF. The CDR3 nucleotides are TGTGCCAGCAGCTTGGGACACAGGCCCACCGGGGAGCTGTTTTTT.